This is a list of T cell receptor beta chains from one sample in a study of control samples from healthy donors and cancer patients. TCRdb keeps only in-frame clones here, not all; method: immunoSEQ multiplex PCR. The sample lists 100,000 to 150,000 clones, about 90% occurring once. Source material: blood. The receptors were gathered from a young man in good health. Each CDR3 is given with its conserved first and last residue. The D gene is left open where the match is weak. Size values are once, few and many counts, or a class for expanded clones, and some rows have none.

abundance | j_gene | d_gene | v_gene | CDR3nt | CDR3aa
few | TRBJ2-3 | . | TRBV3-1/TRBV3-2 | TGTGCCAGCAGCCAAGAGGGGGGACCATACACAGATACGCAGTATTTT | CASSQEGGPYTDTQYF
. | TRBJ1-2 | . | TRBV19 | TGTGCCAGTGAGGCTTCTTCAGGACGCCGGTATGGCTACACCTTC | CASEASSGRRYGYTF
. | TRBJ1-2 | . | TRBV9 | TGTGCCAGCAGCCCCTGGGAGTCCGGGACCGCCAACTATGGCTACACCTTC | CASSPWESGTANYGYTF
. | TRBJ2-2 | TRBD1 | TRBV6-2/TRBV6-3 | TGTGCCAGCAGTCACTCTGGGACAGGCCTCACCGGGGAGCTGTTTTTT | CASSHSGTGLTGELFF
once | TRBJ2-7 | TRBD1 | TRBV5-4 | TGTGCCAGCAGCGAGGGACAGGTGTTCTCCTACGAGCAGTACTTC | CASSEGQVFSYEQYF
. | TRBJ1-1 | . | TRBV7-2 | TGTGCCAGCAGCGGGAGGGACGGCCTGAGGAACACTGAAGCTTTCTTT | CASSGRDGLRNTEAFF
. | TRBJ2-1 | TRBD1 | TRBV15 | TGTGCCACCAGCAGGGCGACAGGGGCCCATGGGGATGAGCAGTTCTTC | CATSRATGAHGDEQFF
few | TRBJ2-7 | TRBD1 | TRBV7-9 | TGTGCCAGCAGCCCCACAGGGGTTCCCGAGCAGTACTTC | CASSPTGVPEQYF
. | TRBJ1-1 | . | TRBV4-3 | TGCGCCAGCAGCCAAGAAGGCCGGACTGAAGCTTTCTTT | CASSQEGRTEAFF
once | TRBJ1-5 | TRBD1 | TRBV27 | TGTGCCAGCAGTTTGACGGGACAGGGCGGTTATGTGGTCAATCAGCCCCAGCATTTT | CASSLTGQGGYVVNQPQHF
. | TRBJ2-3 | . | TRBV30 | TGTGCCTGGTGTCTTTTATCAGGAGATACGCAGTATTTT | CAWCLLSGDTQYF
. | TRBJ1-1 | TRBD1 | TRBV19 | TGTGCCAGTAGTATCAGGGGGAGGACTGAAGCTTTCTTT | CASSIRGRTEAFF
once | TRBJ2-7 | TRBD2 | TRBV7-2 | TGTGCCAGCAGCTTGCAGACTAGCGGGAGGCACGAGCAGTACTTC | CASSLQTSGRHEQYF
. | TRBJ1-5 | . | TRBV7-2 | TGTGCCAGCAGCTTAGGCTCGGTTCAGCCCCAGCATTTT | CASSLGSVQPQHF
. | TRBJ2-3 | . | TRBV5-1 | TGCGCCAGCAGCCTCTCAGGTGATAGCACAGATACGCAGTATTTT | CASSLSGDSTDTQYF
. | TRBJ2-2 | TRBD2 | TRBV18 | TGTGCCAGCTCACGGCGGGGGAACGAAGCCGGGGAGCTGTTTTTT | CASSRRGNEAGELFF
. | TRBJ1-5 | . | TRBV11-2 | TGTGCCAGCAGCGACTTCGGTCGCAGTGATCAGCCCCAGCATTTT | CASSDFGRSDQPQHF
. | TRBJ2-7 | . | TRBV16 | TGTGCCAGCAGCGTGGGGCAGGCCCGAGCAAACTACGAGCAGTACTTC | CASSVGQARANYEQYF
few | TRBJ1-2 | . | TRBV27 | TGTGCCAGCAGTCCTTCGCGGGGGCGATTTAACTATGGCTACACCTTC | CASSPSRGRFNYGYTF
few | TRBJ2-1 | . | TRBV5-4 | TGTGCCAGCACGGCAGGCCTTTCCTACAATGAGCAGTTCTTC | CASTAGLSYNEQFF
. | TRBJ1-3 | . | TRBV7-7 | TGTGCTAGCAGCCCGACAGACTCTGGAAACACCATATATTTT | CASSPTDSGNTIYF
. | TRBJ1-1 | TRBD1 | TRBV12-5 | TGTGCTAGTGGTTTGAGACCCCTAGGACAGGGGAATCATAAAGCTTTCTTT | CASGLRPLGQGNHKAFF
. | TRBJ1-3 | TRBD1 | TRBV14 | TGTGCCAGCAGCCAAGTGCGGACAGGGGGCAACACCATATATTTT | CASSQVRTGGNTIYF
. | TRBJ2-5 | TRBD2 | TRBV9 | TGTGCCAGCAGCGCATACCGGACTAGCGGGAGCCAAGAGACCCAGTACTTC | CASSAYRTSGSQETQYF
. | TRBJ2-1 | TRBD1 | TRBV28 | TGTGCCAGCAGCCCTCTTGTGACAGGGGCCAATGAGCAGTTCTTC | CASSPLVTGANEQFF
. | TRBJ2-1 | . | TRBV6-5 | TGTGCCAGCAGTTTGGTGGGGGGGCTGCAGAATGAGCAGTTCTTC | CASSLVGGLQNEQFF
. | TRBJ1-5 | . | TRBV10-2 | TGCGCCAGCAGTGCCCCGGGAGGGAATAGCTTTCGGCCCCAGCATTTT | CASSAPGGNSFRPQHF
. | TRBJ1-2 | TRBD1 | TRBV5-6 | TGTGCCAGCAGCTTCGGGGCAGGGGGCGTGGATGGCTACACCTTC | CASSFGAGGVDGYTF
. | TRBJ1-1 | . | TRBV15 | TGTGCCACCAGCAGAGATCGTAGCATAATTGGTACTGAAGCTTTCTTT | CATSRDRSIIGTEAFF